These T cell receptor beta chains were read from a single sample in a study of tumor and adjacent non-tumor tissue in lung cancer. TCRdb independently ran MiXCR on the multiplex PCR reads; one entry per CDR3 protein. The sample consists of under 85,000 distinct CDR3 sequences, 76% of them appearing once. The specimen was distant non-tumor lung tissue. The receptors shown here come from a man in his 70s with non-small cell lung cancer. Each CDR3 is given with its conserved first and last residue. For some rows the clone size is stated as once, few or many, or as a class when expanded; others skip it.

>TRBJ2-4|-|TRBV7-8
CVSSDLAGTRVGKNIQYF
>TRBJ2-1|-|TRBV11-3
CASSNILGTESNEQFF
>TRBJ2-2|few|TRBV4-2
CASLQGGPTVELFF
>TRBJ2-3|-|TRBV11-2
CASSLVAEGDTQYF
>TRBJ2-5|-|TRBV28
CASSLTNVNQETQYF
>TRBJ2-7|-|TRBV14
CASIHLNRAGGYSF
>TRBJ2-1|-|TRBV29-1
CRDGWRRNSYNEQFF
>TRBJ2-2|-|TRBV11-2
CASSLVGTGGAKELFF
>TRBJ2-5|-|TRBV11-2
CARNPVTVGQETNYF
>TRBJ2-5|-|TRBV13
CASSQGLAEREYQYF
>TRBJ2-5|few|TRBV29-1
CSAKPYLQAGHETQYF
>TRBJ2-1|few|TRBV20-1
CNARGGSVSNNEQFF
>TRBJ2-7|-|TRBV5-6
CAISSAVRDRTYGQYF
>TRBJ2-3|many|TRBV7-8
CASSLAAAPGTDTQYF
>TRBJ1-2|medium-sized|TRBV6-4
CASSDTTGTGFLTF
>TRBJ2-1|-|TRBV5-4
CTSSLYAWGTNEQFF
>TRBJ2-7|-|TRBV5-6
CASTWGRSSYEQYF
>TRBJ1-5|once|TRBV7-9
CASSLTSDQAQHF
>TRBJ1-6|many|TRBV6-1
CASREQGGNSPLHF
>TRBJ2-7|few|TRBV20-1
CSAILAGGYEQYF
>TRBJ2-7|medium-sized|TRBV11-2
CASSLVAGTYEQYF
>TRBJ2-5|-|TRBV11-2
CASGPVTAGQETQYF
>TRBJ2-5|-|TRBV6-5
CTSKKETQYF
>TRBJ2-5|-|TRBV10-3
CAISSSLGYQETQYF
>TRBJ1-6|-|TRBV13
CANSFLAGQINSPLHF
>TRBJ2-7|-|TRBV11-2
CASSLYVPEQYF
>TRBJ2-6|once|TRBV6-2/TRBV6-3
CPSSRQFNSGANVLTF
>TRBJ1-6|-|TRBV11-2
CASSSGAAYNSPLNF
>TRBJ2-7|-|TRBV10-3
CAINGGTGNNEQYF
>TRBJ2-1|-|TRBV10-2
CASCSMASGRHEQFF
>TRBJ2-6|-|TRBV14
CASSRLSQGANTGAIVLTF
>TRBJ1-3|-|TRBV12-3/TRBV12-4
CANSRHGTGVGSGNPIYF
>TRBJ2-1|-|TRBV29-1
CSVEDHSSSICNEQFF
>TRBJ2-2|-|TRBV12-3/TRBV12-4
CTSSPTGADTGELSF
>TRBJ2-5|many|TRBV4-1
CASSQDPLGQETQYF
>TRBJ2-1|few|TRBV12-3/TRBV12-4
CASSDPHKWGYNEQFF
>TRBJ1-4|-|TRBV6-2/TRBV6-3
CASSYSELIDEKLFF
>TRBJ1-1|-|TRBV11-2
CDSSFANSRITEAFF
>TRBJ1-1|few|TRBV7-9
CASSTSRPNTEAFF
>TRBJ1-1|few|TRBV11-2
CASSRTTVYTETFF
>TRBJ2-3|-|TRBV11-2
CASSLDRGPDTLYF
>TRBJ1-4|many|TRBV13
CASSFSGGNEKLFF
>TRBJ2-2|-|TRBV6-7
CASSYSQAENTGELFF
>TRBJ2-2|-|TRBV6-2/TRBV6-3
CGSSSSDGQDTGELFF
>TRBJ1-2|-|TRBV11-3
CASSLEHGRIYGYTF
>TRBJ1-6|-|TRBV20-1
CSARWGRDNSRLHF
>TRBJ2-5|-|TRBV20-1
CSAIRPSAQVTQYF
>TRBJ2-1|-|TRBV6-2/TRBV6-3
CANRPKVRISWNEQFF
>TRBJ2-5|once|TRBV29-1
CSTPDIRETQYF
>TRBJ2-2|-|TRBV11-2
CASNLVGTEVVGELFF
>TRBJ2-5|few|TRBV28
CASSFGQGWETQYF
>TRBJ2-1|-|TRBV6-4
CASSDSTRGSYNEQFF
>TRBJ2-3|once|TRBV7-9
CASSSPHDTQFF
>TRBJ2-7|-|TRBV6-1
CTSGLVGGRYEQYF
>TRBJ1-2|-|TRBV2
CVNQVFYGYTF
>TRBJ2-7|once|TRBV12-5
CASGPNPEEYYF
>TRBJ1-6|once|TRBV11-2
CASSECDRAPSSSPIHF